The entry below describes one T cell receptor (beta chain). The antigen is unknown. Only in-frame clones appear in the TCRdb table, and some are missing; sequencing was by immunoSEQ multiplex PCR. The sample contains 160,000 or so clones, more than 80% of which appear only once. The data were taken from a study of cytotoxic CD8 clonotypes in ibrutinib-treated CLL. Study in general: Average yields of approximately 260,000 productive templates and 94,082 productive rearrangements characterized the samples. Overall study results and limits: Shared public clonotypes were rare, and on treatment they either got smaller or stayed the same. Ibrutinib response saw clonality rise, and progression saw it return toward baseline.

The CDR3 extends over 15 amino acids. The clonotype originates from a human donor with chronic lymphocytic leukemia. The rearrangement links TRBV21-1 to TRBJ2-3; the table gives TRBD2 as D, unverified against the DNA. TRBV21-1 has pseudogene status. Sequencing was performed on PBMCs, taken after 24 months of ibrutinib treatment. The CDR3 reads CASSSQRGDTDTQYF. The CDR3 nucleotides are TGTGCCAGCAGCTCACAGCGGGGGGACACAGATACGCAGTATTTT.